Listed below are T cell receptor beta chains from one sample, sequenced in a study of technical replicates of blood from a handful of donors. TCRdb keeps only in-frame clones here, not all; method: immunoSEQ multiplex PCR. The table lists more than 75,000 clones, around 93% of them singletons. Source material: T cells isolated from PBMCs. These TCRs come from a human donor in good health. The CDR3 runs from the conserved cysteine through the conserved F or W. A D gene is named only where the DNA matches it firmly. Not every row has a clone size; where given, it reads once, few, many or a size class.

d_gene: TRBD1
j_gene: TRBJ1-1
abundance: -
v_gene: TRBV10-2
CDR3aa: CASTGTGDGTEAFF
CDR3nt: TGCGCCAGCACGGGGACAGGGGATGGCACTGAAGCTTTCTTT

d_gene: TRBD2
j_gene: TRBJ2-7
abundance: -
v_gene: TRBV5-1
CDR3aa: CASSLKPGLAGYEQYF
CDR3nt: TGCGCCAGCAGCTTAAAACCGGGACTAGCGGGATACGAGCAGTACTTC

d_gene: -
j_gene: TRBJ2-2
abundance: -
v_gene: TRBV11-3
CDR3aa: CASSFSEPDTGELFF
CDR3nt: TGTGCCAGCAGCTTCTCGGAGCCTGACACCGGGGAGCTGTTTTTT

d_gene: -
j_gene: TRBJ1-1
abundance: -
v_gene: TRBV7-9
CDR3aa: CASSPPRGGTEAFF
CDR3nt: TGTGCCAGCAGCCCTCCCCGAGGGGGCACTGAAGCTTTCTTT

d_gene: TRBD2
j_gene: TRBJ2-3
abundance: -
v_gene: TRBV9
CDR3aa: CASSPTSGTSGRPLRTDTQYF
CDR3nt: TGTGCCAGCAGCCCGACTTCTGGGACTAGCGGGAGGCCGTTACGCACAGATACGCAGTATTTT

d_gene: -
j_gene: TRBJ2-7
abundance: -
v_gene: TRBV7-9
CDR3aa: CASSLVLDYQREQYF
CDR3nt: TGTGCCAGCAGCTTAGTATTGGACTACCAACGCGAGCAGTACTTC

d_gene: -
j_gene: TRBJ1-2
abundance: -
v_gene: TRBV6-5
CDR3aa: CASRYQESYGYTF
CDR3nt: TGTGCCAGCAGATACCAGGAATCCTATGGCTACACCTTC

d_gene: TRBD2
j_gene: TRBJ2-1
abundance: once
v_gene: TRBV27
CDR3aa: CASSKLADNEQFF
CDR3nt: TGTGCCAGCAGTAAACTAGCGGACAATGAGCAGTTCTTC

d_gene: TRBD1
j_gene: TRBJ1-4
abundance: once
v_gene: TRBV5-6
CDR3aa: CASSPAGTAEKLFF
CDR3nt: TGTGCCAGCAGCCCCGCCGGGACAGCGGAAAAACTGTTTTTT

d_gene: -
j_gene: TRBJ2-7
abundance: -
v_gene: TRBV2
CDR3aa: CASSGTDSYEQYF
CDR3nt: TGTGCCAGCAGTGGGACAGACTCCTACGAGCAGTACTTC

d_gene: TRBD2
j_gene: TRBJ2-2
abundance: -
v_gene: TRBV5-1
CDR3aa: CASSIRTSGNTGELFF
CDR3nt: TGCGCCAGCAGCATACGAACTAGCGGCAACACCGGGGAGCTGTTTTTT

d_gene: -
j_gene: TRBJ1-3
abundance: -
v_gene: TRBV7-6
CDR3aa: CASSLAHRASSGNTIYF
CDR3nt: TGTGCCAGCAGCTTAGCCCACAGGGCCTCCTCTGGAAACACCATATATTTT

d_gene: -
j_gene: TRBJ1-5
abundance: -
v_gene: TRBV19
CDR3aa: CASSYGRERVAQHF
CDR3nt: TGTGCCAGTTCCTATGGGAGAGAGAGGGTTGCCCAGCATTTT

d_gene: TRBD2
j_gene: TRBJ2-3
abundance: -
v_gene: TRBV5-1
CDR3aa: CASSLGIAGGLTDTQYF
CDR3nt: TGCGCCAGCAGCTTGGGAATTGCGGGAGGGCTCACAGATACGCAGTATTTT

d_gene: -
j_gene: TRBJ1-2
abundance: -
v_gene: TRBV6-6
CDR3aa: CASSHPGQGHGYTF
CDR3nt: TGTGCCAGCAGTCACCCTGGGCAGGGCCATGGCTACACCTTC